The clone carrying this TCR beta chain was seen just once. This sample was taken from a study of blood T cell repertoires in COVID-19. Germline V CDR1 and CDR2: MNHEY, SVGAGI. This CDR3 is 15 amino acids long. The ends lost 10 bases at V and 4 bases at J; junction bases unmatched: 16. Clones were sequenced by immunoSEQ multiplex PCR, and TCRdb holds only the in-frame ones, with some missing. The repertoire holds 160,000 or so clones, with around 74% as singletons. Specimen: peripheral blood. This chain joins TRBV6-5 and TRBJ2-7; 7 nucleotides match TRBD2. This sequence originates from a woman aged 60-75 years with COVID-19, enrolled during active disease. CDR3: CATRGKRDGLYEQYF. The CDR3 DNA reads TGTGCCACCCGAGGGAAGCGGGACGGGCTATACGAGCAGTACTTC.